The 18 T cell receptor beta chains below come from one sample, sequenced in a study of long-term antiretroviral therapy in people with HIV. This was the immunoSEQ v3.0 assay at survey level. Using immunoSEQ multiplex PCR, the repertoire was profiled, and TCRdb retains in-frame clones only, with some absent. The sample has 20,000 to 25,000 clones; roughly 85% are singletons. Here the sequenced sample was unsorted PBMCs, taken 4.1 years after starting antiretroviral therapy. The receptors come from a woman between 40 and 55 years old with HIV.

The V gene is TRBV18, the J gene TRBJ2-7, with D possibly TRBD2 on 6 matching bases. The CDR3 totals 15 residues. With 6 bases removed from V and 5 bases from J, the gap between germline ends came to 20 bases. Germline values: CDR1 KGHSH, CDR2 LQKENI. CDR3 bases: TGTGCCAGCTCGATCGGGGCCAGCGGGTTCGACGAGCAGTACTTC. Translation gives CASSIGASGFDEQYF.

The chain couples TRBV7-8 to TRBJ2-3; D may be TRBD1 (6 bases). The germline V gene has CDR1 SGHVS and CDR2 FQNEAQ. The CDR3 is 16 residues long. V gave up 5 bases and J gave up 2 bases, with 17 bases separating them. The CDR3 sequence: CASSPWDTSFTDTQYF. The CDR3 DNA reads TGTGCCAGCAGCCCTTGGGACACGAGTTTCACAGATACGCAGTATTTT.

The chain has TRBV5-4 and TRBJ1-2; possible D gene TRBD1, 6 bases. Germline V gene data show CDR1 as SGHNT and CDR2 as YYREEE (reference sequence). Trimming stripped 4 bases from V and 4 bases from J, with 20 bases between. The CDR3 loop spans 16 amino acids. The CDR3 region has the DNA TGTGCCAGCAGCCGCGAAAGAGGGACAACTCTCTATGGCTACACCTTC. The encoded protein is CASSRERGTTLYGYTF.

The rearrangement joins TRBV18 to TRBJ2-7, with D possibly TRBD1 on 5 matching bases. The V end was cut by 0 bases, the J end by 3 bases, with 12 bases between. Germline CDR1 is KGHSH and CDR2 is LQKENI. The CDR3 runs to 15 residues. The CDR3 DNA is TGTGCCAGCTCACCACCTATTGGGGCTTTCTACGAGCAGTACTTC. Its protein product is CASSPPIGAFYEQYF. The whole variable domain, filled in from reference TRBV18 and TRBJ2-7, reads NAGVMQNPRHLVRRRGQEARLRCSPMKGHSHVYWYRQLPEEGLKFMVYLQKENIIDESGMPKERFSAEFPKEGPSILRIQQVVRGDSAAYFCASSPPIGAFYEQYFGPGTRLTVT.

The chain uses TRBV5-4 and TRBJ2-3, with D possibly being TRBD1 (6 bases). Germline V gene sequence: CDR1 SGHNT, CDR2 YYREEE (reference sequence). CDR3 length equals 15 residues. V was clipped by 0 bases and J by 3 bases, with 11 bases between them. CDR3 region: CASSLDRVRTDTQYF. Written as DNA, the CDR3 is TGTGCCAGCAGCTTGGACAGGGTAAGGACAGATACGCAGTATTTT.

The J gene is TRBJ1-2, the V gene TRBV2, with TRBD1 matching 9 bases. The CDR3 spans 13 residues. The germline V gene has CDR1 SNHLY and CDR2 FYNNEI. V was pared by 8 bases and J by 6 bases, with 7 bases of the junction left unmatched. CDR3 in amino acids: CASGGQGGDGYTF. The CDR3 DNA follows: TGTGCCAGCGGGGGACAGGGAGGGGATGGCTACACCTTC.

This clone was observed once. The chain couples TRBV7-8 to TRBJ1-2; 11 positions agree with TRBD1. The length of the CDR3 is 14 residues. V lost 3 bases, J lost 6 bases, and 3 bases stayed unmatched. Germline V gives CDR1 SGHVS, CDR2 FQNEAQ. CDR3 amino acids: CASSLDRGRDGYTF. In nucleotides, the CDR3 is TGTGCCAGCAGCTTGGACAGGGGGCGCGATGGCTACACCTTC.

The chain couples TRBV11-2 to TRBJ2-1; 7 bases align to TRBD2. V lost 4 bases, J lost 12 bases, and 18 bases stayed unmatched. The CDR3 covers 16 residues. From germline, CDR1 is SGHAT and CDR2 FQNNGV. The CDR3 is CASSWGGAGLDSSQFF. DNA of the CDR3: TGTGCCAGCAGCTGGGGGGGTGCGGGACTGGACTCTTCGCAGTTCTTC.

The count of this clone is one. This chain links TRBV7-6 with TRBJ1-1; D gene unclear. Trimming left V 5 bases short and J 0 bases short, with 7 bases between. CDR3 size: 13 residues. CDR1 and CDR2 (germline): SGHVS, FNYEAQ. CDR3 amino acids: CASSPTMNTEAFF. CDR3 nucleotides: TGTGCCAGCAGCCCTACAATGAACACTGAAGCTTTCTTT.

This clone has just one count. V gene TRBV27 combines with J gene TRBJ2-7; 8 bases fit TRBD1. V dropped 5 bases and J dropped 3; count of bases not matched to a gene: 6. The CDR3 loop spans 14 amino acids. The germline V gene encodes CDR1 MNHEY and CDR2 SMNVEV (reference sequence). In DNA, the CDR3 is TGTGCCAGCAGTCTAACAGGGGGGCGCTACGAGCAGTACTTC. Residues: CASSLTGGRYEQYF.

V and J are TRBV27 and TRBJ2-3; perhaps TRBD1 as D (5 bases). Germline V lookup: CDR1 MNHEY, CDR2 SMNVEV (reference sequence). Trimming pared 2 bases from V and 2 bases from J, leaving 8 bases between. This CDR3 is built from 14 residues. The DNA for the CDR3 is TGTGCCAGCAGTTTAGACAGAGTCACAGATACGCAGTATTTT. Protein product: CASSLDRVTDTQYF.

V gene TRBV30 combines with J gene TRBJ2-1, with 9 positions matching TRBD2. V dropped 3 bases and J dropped 8; count of bases not matched to a gene: 17. The CDR3 covers 17 residues. Germline assignment: CDR1 GTSNPN and CDR2 SVGIG (reference sequence). In nucleotides, the CDR3 is TGTGCCTGGAGCGGACGTCATGGGACTAGCTATACGTATGAGCAGTTCTTC. It specifies CAWSGRHGTSYTYEQFF.

This rearrangement joins TRBV6-6 to TRBJ1-1; D unclear. The CDR3 has 12 residues. Trimming pared 6 bases from V and 5 bases from J, leaving 10 bases between. Germline assignment: CDR1 MNHNY and CDR2 SVGAGI (reference sequence). The CDR3 DNA sequence: TGTGCCAGCAGCCCAGGACCAACTGAAGCTTTCTTT. Translation: CASSPGPTEAFF.

The genes are TRBV11-2 and TRBJ2-3, with TRBD2 matching 8 bases. V lost 3 bases, J lost 2 bases, and 16 bases stayed unmatched. The CDR3 runs to 19 residues. Germline V gene lookup returns CDR1 SGHAT and CDR2 FQNNGV. CDR3 sequence reads: CASSFYSPGLAGFTDTQYF. CDR3 sequence (DNA): TGTGCCAGCAGCTTCTACTCTCCCGGGCTAGCGGGCTTCACAGATACGCAGTATTTT.

The chain carries TRBV29-1 and TRBJ2-2; D possibly matches TRBD1 or TRBD2 (6 bases each). Germline values: CDR1 SQVTM, CDR2 ANQGSEA. The CDR3 is 13 amino acids. The V end was cut by 6 bases, the J end by 6 bases, with 14 bases between. This CDR3 reads CSVKPRGPGELFF. The DNA of the CDR3 is TGCAGCGTGAAACCCCGGGGGCCCGGGGAGCTGTTTTTT.

In DNA form, the CDR3 reads TGTGCCTGGAGTCCCCCAGGGGATTTTAACTATGGCTACACCTTC. This sequence encodes CAWSPPGDFNYGYTF. This chain uses TRBV30 with TRBJ1-2, with D perhaps TRBD1 (6 bases). Germline V gene data show CDR1 as GTSNPN and CDR2 as SVGIG (reference sequence). The CDR3 has 15 amino acids. With 2 bases removed from V and 1 base from J, the gap between germline ends came to 14 bases.

The chain uses TRBV6-1 and TRBJ1-2; D gene uncertain. Germline loops: CDR1 MNHNS, CDR2 SASEGT. CDR3 size: 12 residues. Trimming cost V 6 bases and J 1 base, with 6 bases left between them. CDR3 residues: CASSGLNYGYTF. DNA of the CDR3: TGTGCCAGCAGCGGACTTAACTATGGCTACACCTTC.

The count of this clone is one. The DNA of the CDR3 is TGTGCCAGCAGCCCCTGGACAGGGGCGAATACTGAAGCTTTCTTT. Amino acid sequence: CASSPWTGANTEAFF. The chain has TRBV7-2 and TRBJ1-1, with 9 bases that match TRBD1. Germline V CDR1 and CDR2: SGHTA, FQGNSA. The CDR3 spans 15 residues. The V gene end was trimmed by 5 bases and the J gene end by 5 bases; junction bases not matched to a gene: 9.